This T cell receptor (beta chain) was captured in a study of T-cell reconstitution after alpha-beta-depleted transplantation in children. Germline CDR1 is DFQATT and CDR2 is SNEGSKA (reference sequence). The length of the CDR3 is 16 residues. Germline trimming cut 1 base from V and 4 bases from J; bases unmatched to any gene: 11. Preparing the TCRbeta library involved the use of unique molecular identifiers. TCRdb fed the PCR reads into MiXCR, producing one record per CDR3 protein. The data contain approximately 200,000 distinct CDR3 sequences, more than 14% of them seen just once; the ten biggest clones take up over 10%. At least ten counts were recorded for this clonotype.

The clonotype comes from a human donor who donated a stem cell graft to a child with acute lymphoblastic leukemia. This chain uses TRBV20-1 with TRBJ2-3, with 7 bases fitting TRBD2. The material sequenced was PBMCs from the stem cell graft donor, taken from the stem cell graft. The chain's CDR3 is CSARGDSLAQPDTQYF. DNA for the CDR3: TGCAGTGCTAGAGGGGATTCACTAGCGCAGCCAGATACGCAGTATTTT.